Included here is one T cell receptor beta chain sequence, with context. The donors were all Caucasian adults (living in Nashville, Tennessee). This specimen comes from a study of shared clonotypes between healthy human individuals. Using immunoSEQ multiplex PCR, the repertoire was profiled, and TCRdb retains in-frame clones only, with some absent. The sample holds 2,100,000 or so clones; approximately 94% are singletons and the top ten take more than 0.1%. V lost 3 bases and J 3 bases, leaving 10 bases between the germline ends. The CDR3 is 15 amino acids. The germline V gene encodes CDR1 SGHRS and CDR2 YFSETQ.

The chain joins TRBV5-1 to TRBJ2-6; D ambiguous. The origin of this receptor is a man between 18 and 35 years old in good health. Sequencing used naive CD4+ T cells sorted from blood. Subset noted: CD45RA+ positively selected. The CDR3 nucleotides read TGCGCCAGCAGCTGGATGTTAAGTGGGGCCAACGTCCTGACTTTC. Translating it yields CASSWMLSGANVLTF.